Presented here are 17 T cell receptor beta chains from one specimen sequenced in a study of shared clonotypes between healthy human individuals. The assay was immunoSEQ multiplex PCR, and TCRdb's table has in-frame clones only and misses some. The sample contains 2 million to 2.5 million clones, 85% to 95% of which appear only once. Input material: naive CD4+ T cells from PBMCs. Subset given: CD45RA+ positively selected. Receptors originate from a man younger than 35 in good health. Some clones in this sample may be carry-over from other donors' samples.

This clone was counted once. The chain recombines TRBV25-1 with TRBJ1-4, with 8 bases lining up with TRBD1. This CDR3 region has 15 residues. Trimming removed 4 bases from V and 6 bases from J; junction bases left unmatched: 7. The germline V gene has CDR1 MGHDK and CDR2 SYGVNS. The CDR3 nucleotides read TGTGCCAGCAGTGTTACAGGGGGTTGGGATGAAAAACTGTTTTTT. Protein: CASSVTGGWDEKLFF.

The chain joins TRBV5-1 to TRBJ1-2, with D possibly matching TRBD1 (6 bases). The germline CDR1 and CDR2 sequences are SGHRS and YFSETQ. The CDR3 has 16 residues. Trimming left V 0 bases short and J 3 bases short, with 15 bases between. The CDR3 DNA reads TGCGCCAGCAGCTTGGTAGGACGGGGGCGCGACTATGGCTACACCTTC. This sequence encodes CASSLVGRGRDYGYTF. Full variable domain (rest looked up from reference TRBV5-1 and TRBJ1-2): KAGVTQTPRYLIKTRGQQVTLSCSPISGHRSVSWYQQTPGQGLQFLFEYFSETQRNKGNFPGRFSGRQFSNSRSEMNVSTLELGDSALYLCASSLVGRGRDYGYTFGSGTRLTVV.

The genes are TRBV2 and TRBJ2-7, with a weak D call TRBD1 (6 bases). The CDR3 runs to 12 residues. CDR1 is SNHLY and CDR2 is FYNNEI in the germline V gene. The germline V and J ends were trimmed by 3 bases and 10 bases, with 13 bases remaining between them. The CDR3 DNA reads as TGTGCCAGCAGTGACCGGACAGATCCTCAGTACTTC. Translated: CASSDRTDPQYF. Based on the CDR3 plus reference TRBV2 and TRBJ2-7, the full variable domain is EPEVTQTPSHQVTQMGQEVILRCVPISNHLYFYWYRQILGQKVEFLVSFYNNEISEKSEIFDDQFSVERPDGSNFTLKIRSTKLEDSAMYFCASSDRTDPQYFGPGTRLTVT.

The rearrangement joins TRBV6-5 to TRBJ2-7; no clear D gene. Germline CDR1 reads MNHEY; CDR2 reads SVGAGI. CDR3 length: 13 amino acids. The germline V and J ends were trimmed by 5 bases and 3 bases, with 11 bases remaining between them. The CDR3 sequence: CASSRPPNYEQYF. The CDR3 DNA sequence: TGTGCCAGCAGTAGGCCCCCAAACTACGAGCAGTACTTC.

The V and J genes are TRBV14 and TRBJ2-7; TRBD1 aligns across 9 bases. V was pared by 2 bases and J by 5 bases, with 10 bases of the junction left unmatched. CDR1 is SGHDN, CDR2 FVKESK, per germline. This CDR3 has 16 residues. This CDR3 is CASSQLQGAGVHEQYF. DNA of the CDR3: TGTGCCAGCAGCCAATTACAGGGGGCGGGAGTCCACGAGCAGTACTTC.

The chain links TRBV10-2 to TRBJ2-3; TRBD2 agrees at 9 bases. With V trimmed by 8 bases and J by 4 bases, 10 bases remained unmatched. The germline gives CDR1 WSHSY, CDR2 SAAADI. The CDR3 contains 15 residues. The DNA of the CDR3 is TGCGCCAGCCGTCCTAGGACTAGCGCATCAGATACGCAGTATTTT. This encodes CASRPRTSASDTQYF.

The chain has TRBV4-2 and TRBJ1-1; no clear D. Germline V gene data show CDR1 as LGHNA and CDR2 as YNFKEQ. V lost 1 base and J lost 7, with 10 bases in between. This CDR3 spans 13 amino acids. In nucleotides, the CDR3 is TGTGCCAGCAGCCAAGGTCACACACTTGAAGCTTTCTTT. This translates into CASSQGHTLEAFF.

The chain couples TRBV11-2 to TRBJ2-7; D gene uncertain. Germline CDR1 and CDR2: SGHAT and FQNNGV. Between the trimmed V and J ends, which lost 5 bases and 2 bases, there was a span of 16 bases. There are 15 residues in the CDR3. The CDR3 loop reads CASSPNLRETYEQYF. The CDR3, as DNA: TGTGCCAGCAGCCCCAACCTTCGCGAGACCTACGAGCAGTACTTC.

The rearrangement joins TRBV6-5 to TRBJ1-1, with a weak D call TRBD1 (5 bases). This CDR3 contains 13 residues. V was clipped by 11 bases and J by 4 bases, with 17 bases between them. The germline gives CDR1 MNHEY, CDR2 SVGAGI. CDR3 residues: CAGRDLVTTEAFF. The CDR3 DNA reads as TGTGCCGGACGGGACTTGGTGACCACTGAAGCTTTCTTT.

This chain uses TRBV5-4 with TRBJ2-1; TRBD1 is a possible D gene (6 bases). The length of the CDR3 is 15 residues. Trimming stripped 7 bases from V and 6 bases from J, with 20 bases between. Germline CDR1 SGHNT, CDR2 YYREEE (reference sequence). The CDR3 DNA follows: TGTGCCAGCCACCACAGGGAAGTAGGGGGCAATGAGCAGTTCTTC. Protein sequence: CASHHREVGGNEQFF.

The CDR3 loop is CASSLGPPTSTDTQYF. DNA of the CDR3: TGTGCCAGCAGCTTAGGTCCTCCCACTAGCACAGATACGCAGTATTTT. The rearrangement links TRBV7-2 to TRBJ2-3, with D unresolved. Trimming cost V 1 base and J 0 bases, with 11 bases left between them. This CDR3 spans 16 amino acids. Germline V lookup: CDR1 SGHTA, CDR2 FQGNSA.

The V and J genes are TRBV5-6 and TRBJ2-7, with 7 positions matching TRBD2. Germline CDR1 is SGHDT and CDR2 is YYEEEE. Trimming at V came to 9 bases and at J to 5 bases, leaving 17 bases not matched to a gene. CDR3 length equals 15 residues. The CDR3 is CATHKSGWGGNEQYF. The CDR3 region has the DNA TGTGCCACCCATAAGAGCGGGTGGGGGGGGAACGAGCAGTACTTC.

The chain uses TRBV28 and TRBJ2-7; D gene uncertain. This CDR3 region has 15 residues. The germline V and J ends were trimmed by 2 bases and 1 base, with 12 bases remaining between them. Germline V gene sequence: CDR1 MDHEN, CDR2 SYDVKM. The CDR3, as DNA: TGTGCCAGCAGTTTAAGGGTCCTCTTTTCCTACGAGCAGTACTTC. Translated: CASSLRVLFSYEQYF.

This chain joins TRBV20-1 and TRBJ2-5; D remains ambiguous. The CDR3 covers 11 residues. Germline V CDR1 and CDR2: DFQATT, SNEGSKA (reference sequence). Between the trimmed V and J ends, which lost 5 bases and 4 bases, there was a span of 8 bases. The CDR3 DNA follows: TGCAGTGCTCTTCTAGGAGAGACCCAGTACTTC. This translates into CSALLGETQYF.

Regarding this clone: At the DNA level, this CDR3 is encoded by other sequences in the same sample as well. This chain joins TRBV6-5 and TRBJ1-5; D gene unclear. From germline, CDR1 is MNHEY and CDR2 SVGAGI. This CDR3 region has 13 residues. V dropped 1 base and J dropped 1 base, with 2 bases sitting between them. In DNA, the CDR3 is TGTGCCAGCAGTTACTACAGCAATCAGCCCCAGCATTTT. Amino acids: CASSYYSNQPQHF.

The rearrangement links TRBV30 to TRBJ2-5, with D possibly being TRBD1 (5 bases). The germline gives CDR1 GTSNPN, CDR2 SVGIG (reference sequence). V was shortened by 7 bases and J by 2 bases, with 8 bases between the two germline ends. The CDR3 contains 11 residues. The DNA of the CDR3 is TGTGCCTTCCAGGGTCAAGAGACCCAGTACTTC. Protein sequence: CAFQGQETQYF.

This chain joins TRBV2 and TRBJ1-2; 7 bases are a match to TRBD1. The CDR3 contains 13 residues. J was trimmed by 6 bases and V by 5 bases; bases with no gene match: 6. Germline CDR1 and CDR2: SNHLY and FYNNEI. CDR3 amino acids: CASSLRQGHGYTF. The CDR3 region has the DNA TGTGCCAGCAGTCTACGACAGGGCCATGGCTACACCTTC. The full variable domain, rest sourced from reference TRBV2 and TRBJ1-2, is EPEVTQTPSHQVTQMGQEVILRCVPISNHLYFYWYRQILGQKVEFLVSFYNNEISEKSEIFDDQFSVERPDGSNFTLKIRSTKLEDSAMYFCASSLRQGHGYTFGSGTRLTVV.